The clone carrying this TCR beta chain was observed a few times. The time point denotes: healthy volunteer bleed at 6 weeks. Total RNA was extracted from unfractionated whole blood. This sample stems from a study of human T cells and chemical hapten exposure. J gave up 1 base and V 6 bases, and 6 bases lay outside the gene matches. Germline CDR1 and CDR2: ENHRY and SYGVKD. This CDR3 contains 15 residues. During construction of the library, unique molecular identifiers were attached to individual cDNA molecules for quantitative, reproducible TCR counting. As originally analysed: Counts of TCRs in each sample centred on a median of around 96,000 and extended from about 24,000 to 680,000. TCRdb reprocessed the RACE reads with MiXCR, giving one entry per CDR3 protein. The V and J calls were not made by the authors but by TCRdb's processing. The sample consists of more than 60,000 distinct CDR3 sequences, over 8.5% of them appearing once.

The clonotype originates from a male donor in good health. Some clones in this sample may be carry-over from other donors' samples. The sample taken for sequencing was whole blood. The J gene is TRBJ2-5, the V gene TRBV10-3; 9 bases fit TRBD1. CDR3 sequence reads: CAIRAGTGPQETQYF. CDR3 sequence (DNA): TGTGCCATCAGGGCCGGGACAGGGCCCCAAGAGACCCAGTACTTC.